This TCR beta chain is drawn from a study of T cell responses to AZD1222 COVID-19 vaccine (dated by TCRdb to about 2021). Regarding the research as a whole: TCR sequencing was performed for roughly 250 trial participants, of whom approximately 200 were given two doses of AZD1222 and some 26 were given two doses of MenACWY control vaccine. Trial participants were enrolled by age into 18-55, 56-69 and 70-plus year subgroups, with roughly 160, 29 and 62 TCR-sequenced participants respectively.

In light of the paper, this sample's time point label describes: about 28 days (+/-7) after the second vaccine dose. AZD1222 recipients given second doses at about 4 weeks or at about 12 weeks were pooled, since spike-specific TCR depth and breadth were not found to differ between the two schedules. Vaccinee samples came from UK trials COV001 and COV002, including a single-blind randomized controlled phase 2/3 trial of AZD1222 (ChAdOx1 nCoV-19) in healthy adults. For TCRbeta chain sequencing, PBMC samples from trial participants were taken at day 0 and at day 28 after the second dose. Ends trimmed: V by 4 bases, J by 8 bases; bases unmatched to a gene: 8. In the germline V gene, CDR1 corresponds to WSHSY and CDR2 to SAAADI. Measured from the cysteine to the phenylalanine, the CDR3 is 14 residues long. The read is trimmed to its CDR3 DNA, 42 bases read in frame from base 1. Concerning this clone itself: Its antigen is still unknown. No base quality values were provided; no much bigger clone lies one nucleotide off.

The CDR3 regions of human TCRbeta chains were analyzed by immunosequencing. For the original study's pipeline: TCRs in the repertoires were compared against a reference library of SARS-CoV-2-specific TCRs that had been generated with the MIRA antigen-specificity platform. Breadth was defined as the fraction of unique TCRs that were SARS-CoV-2-associated, and depth was defined as the fraction of total T cells that were SARS-CoV-2-associated. Using the MIRA data, each spike-specific TCR was mapped to the spike region that the TCR reacts to and placed in a CD4 or CD8 class. Log10-transformed breadth and depth values were compared by one-way ANOVA with Sidak's multiple comparisons tests. TCRdb provides this immuneACCESS table in a form limited to in-frame rearrangements. Some clones are lacking; in checked studies, under half of them reflect an unresolved V gene, and why the rest are absent is not known. V, J and clone size derive from that table, while D and trimming were established from the DNA sequence. The sample contains 150,000 to 180,000 clones, over 90% of them found a single time. Of the sample, 1.5% is held by the ten largest clones.

The study at large found these results: A significant rise in spike-specific TCR breadth and depth was observed after two AZD1222 doses relative to day 0 and relative to MenACWY recipients. Only 5 to 7 AZD1222 recipients were SARS-CoV-2 seropositive at baseline, limiting conclusions about previously exposed vaccinees. In the small 56-69-year group, the increase in depth fell short of significance, most likely because of low power. Vaccine-associated CD4 TCRs spanned the whole spike protein, with dominant responses in regions 160-218 and 743-854. Reportedly, close to half of the unique spike-specific TCRs recognized epitopes lying outside the regions that are mutated in the B.1.351 and B.1.1.7 variants. Because no day 14 peak-response samples were available, repertoires were characterized only after the peak T cell response. Participants were mostly white British and included more females than males, and it was suggested by the authors that clonal diversity may have been underestimated.

The sequence is built from TRBV10-2 and TRBJ1-1, with TRBD1 matching 9 junction bases. The sequencing here drew on peripheral blood, taken 28 days after the second AZD1222 dose. This TCR was sampled from an adult who received the AZD1222 COVID-19 vaccine. The CDR3 in this case is CASSASGTGPEAFF. The nucleotides are TGCGCCAGCAGTGCGTCAGGGACAGGGCCCGAAGCTTTCTTT.